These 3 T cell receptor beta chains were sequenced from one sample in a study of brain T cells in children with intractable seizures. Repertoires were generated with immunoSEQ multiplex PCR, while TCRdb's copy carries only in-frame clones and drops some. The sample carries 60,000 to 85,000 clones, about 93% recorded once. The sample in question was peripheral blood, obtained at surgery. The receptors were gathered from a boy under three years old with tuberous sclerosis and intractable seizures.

The CDR3 sequence: CASAIGGADTQYF. The CDR3 region has the DNA TGTGCCTCAGCTATCGGGGGAGCAGATACGCAGTATTTT. The V gene is TRBV27, the J gene TRBJ2-3, with a weak D call TRBD2 (6 bases). CDR1 and CDR2 (germline): MNHEY, SMNVEV (reference sequence). The CDR3 totals 13 residues. V lost 11 bases and J 4 bases, leaving 16 bases between the germline ends.

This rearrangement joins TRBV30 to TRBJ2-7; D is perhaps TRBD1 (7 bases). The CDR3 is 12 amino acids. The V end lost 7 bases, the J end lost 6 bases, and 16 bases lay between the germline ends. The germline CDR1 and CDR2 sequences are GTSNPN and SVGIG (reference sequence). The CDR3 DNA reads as TGTGCCTCTGGAGGGGGCGCGGGCGAGCAGTACTTC. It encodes CASGGGAGEQYF.

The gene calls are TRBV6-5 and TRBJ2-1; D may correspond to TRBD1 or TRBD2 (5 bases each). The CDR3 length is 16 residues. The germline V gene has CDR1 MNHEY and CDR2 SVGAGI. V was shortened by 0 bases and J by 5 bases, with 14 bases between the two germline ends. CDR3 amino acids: CASSYSGVQVDNEQFF. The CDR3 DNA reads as TGTGCCAGCAGTTACTCGGGAGTACAGGTCGACAATGAGCAGTTCTTC.